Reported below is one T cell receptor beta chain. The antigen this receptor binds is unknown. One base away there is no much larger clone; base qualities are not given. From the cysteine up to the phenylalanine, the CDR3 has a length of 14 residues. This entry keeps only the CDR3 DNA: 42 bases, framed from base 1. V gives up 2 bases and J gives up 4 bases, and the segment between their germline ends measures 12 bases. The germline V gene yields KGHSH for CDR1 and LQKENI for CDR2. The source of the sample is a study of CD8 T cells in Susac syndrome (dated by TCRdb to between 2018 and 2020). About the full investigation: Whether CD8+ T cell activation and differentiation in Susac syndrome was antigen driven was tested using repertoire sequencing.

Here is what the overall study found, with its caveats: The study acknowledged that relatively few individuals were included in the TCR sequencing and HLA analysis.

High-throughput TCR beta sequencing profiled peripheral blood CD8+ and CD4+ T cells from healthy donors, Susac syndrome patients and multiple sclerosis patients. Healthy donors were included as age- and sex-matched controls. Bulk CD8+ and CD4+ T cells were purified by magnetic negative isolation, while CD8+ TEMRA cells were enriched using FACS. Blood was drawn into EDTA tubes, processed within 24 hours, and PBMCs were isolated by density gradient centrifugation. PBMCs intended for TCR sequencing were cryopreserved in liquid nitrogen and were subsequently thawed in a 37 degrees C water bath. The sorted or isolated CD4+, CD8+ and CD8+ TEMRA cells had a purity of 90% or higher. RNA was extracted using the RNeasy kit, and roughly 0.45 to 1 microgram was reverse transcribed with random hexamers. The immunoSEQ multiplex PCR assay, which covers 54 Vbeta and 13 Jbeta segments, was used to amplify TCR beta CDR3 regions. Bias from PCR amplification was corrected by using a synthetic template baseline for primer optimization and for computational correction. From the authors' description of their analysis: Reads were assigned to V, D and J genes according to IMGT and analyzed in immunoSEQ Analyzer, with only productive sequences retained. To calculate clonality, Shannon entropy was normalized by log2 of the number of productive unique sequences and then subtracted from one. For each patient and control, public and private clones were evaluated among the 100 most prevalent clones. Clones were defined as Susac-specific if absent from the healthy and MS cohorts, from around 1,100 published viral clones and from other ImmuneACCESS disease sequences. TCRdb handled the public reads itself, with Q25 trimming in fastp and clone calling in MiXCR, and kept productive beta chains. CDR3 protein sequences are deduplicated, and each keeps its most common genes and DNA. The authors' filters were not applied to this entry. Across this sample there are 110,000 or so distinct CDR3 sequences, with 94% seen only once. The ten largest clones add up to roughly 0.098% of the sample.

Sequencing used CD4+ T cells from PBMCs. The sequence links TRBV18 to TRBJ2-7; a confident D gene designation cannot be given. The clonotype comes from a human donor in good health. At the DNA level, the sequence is TGTGCCAGCTCACCAGAAAACAGAGATTACGAGCAGTACTTC. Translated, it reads CASSPENRDYEQYF. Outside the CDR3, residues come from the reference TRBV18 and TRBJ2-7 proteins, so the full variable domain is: NAGVMQNPRHLVRRRGQEARLRCSPMKGHSHVYWYRQLPEEGLKFMVYLQKENIIDESGMPKERFSAEFPKEGPSILRIQQVVRGDSAAYFCASSPENRDYEQYFGPGTRLTVT.